Listed here are 25 T cell receptor beta chains from one sample, sequenced in a study of blood T cell repertoires in COVID-19. Only in-frame clones appear in the TCRdb table, and some are missing; sequencing was by immunoSEQ multiplex PCR. The sample lists hundreds of thousands of clones, around 87% occurring once. Sequencing was done on a sample of peripheral blood. The receptors originated from a human donor in a cohort sampled during active COVID-19.

This clone was detected a few times. The V and J genes are TRBV7-2 and TRBJ2-3; TRBD2 matches at 8 bases. The CDR3 is made up of 14 amino acids. V lost 5 bases, J lost 6 bases, and 7 bases stayed unmatched. Germline V lookup: CDR1 SGHTA, CDR2 FQGNSA. For the CDR3, the DNA is TGTGCCAGCAGCGCCGGGGGGGCCGGGGATACGCAGTATTTT. Protein sequence: CASSAGGAGDTQYF.

The rearrangement uses TRBV20-1 and TRBJ2-1; no clear D gene. V was cut by 3 bases and J by 15 bases, with 15 bases left in between. CDR1 is DFQATT, CDR2 SNEGSKA, per germline (reference sequence). The CDR3 is made up of 11 amino acids. The CDR3 DNA sequence: TGCAGTGCTAGCTACACGGCGGTGCTGTTCTTC. Translated, it gives CSASYTAVLFF.

The chain joins TRBV7-9 to TRBJ1-1; the D gene is possibly TRBD1 (5 bases). Germline CDR1 reads SEHNR; CDR2 reads FQNEAQ (reference sequence). The V gene lost 2 bases and the J gene lost 3 bases, with 13 bases spanning the gap. This CDR3 comprises 15 residues. The CDR3: CASSLSPAGHTEAFF. The DNA of the CDR3 is TGTGCCAGCAGCTTAAGTCCGGCAGGGCACACTGAAGCTTTCTTT.

This rearrangement joins TRBV4-1 to TRBJ2-5; weak D call: TRBD2 (7 bases). Germline CDR1 reads MGHRA; CDR2 reads YSYEKL. The CDR3 extends over 15 amino acids. V gave up 6 bases and J gave up 5 bases, with 19 bases separating them. CDR3 coding DNA: TGCGCCAGCAGACAATCAAGGGGGGGAGGCGAGACCCAGTACTTC. Protein product: CASRQSRGGGETQYF.

The rearrangement links TRBV5-1 to TRBJ1-6, with D tentatively TRBD1 (6 bases). Germline CDR1 reads SGHRS; CDR2 reads YFSETQ. The CDR3 has 16 amino acids. With 0 bases removed from V and 9 bases from J, the gap between germline ends came to 16 bases. The CDR3 DNA is TGCGCCAGCAGCTTGGCGCTGACAGGCCCGGTTTCACCCCTCCACTTT. This translates into CASSLALTGPVSPLHF.

The V call is TRBV28, the J call TRBJ2-7, with 8 nucleotides matching TRBD1. CDR3 length: 15 residues. Germline loops: CDR1 MDHEN, CDR2 SYDVKM. J lost 4 bases, V lost 4 bases, and 9 bases had no gene match. This CDR3 is CASSSFWTGRYEQYF. CDR3 sequence (DNA): TGTGCCAGCAGTTCCTTCTGGACAGGGCGGTACGAGCAGTACTTC.

The J gene is TRBJ2-1, the V gene TRBV4-2; TRBD1 agrees at 10 bases. The CDR3 runs 17 residues. Trimming removed 1 base from V and 5 bases from J; junction bases left unmatched: 8. Germline-derived CDR1 and CDR2 are LGHNA and YNFKEQ. The CDR3 loop reads CASSQVGTGDKNNEQFF. Written as DNA, the CDR3 is TGTGCCAGCAGCCAAGTCGGGACAGGGGATAAAAACAATGAGCAGTTCTTC.

The table lists this clone with a count of one. J is TRBJ2-7 and V is TRBV2; a weak D match, TRBD2 (6 bases). The V end was cut by 6 bases, the J end by 0 bases, with 15 bases between. This CDR3 is 15 amino acids long. CDR1 is SNHLY and CDR2 is FYNNEI in the germline V gene. The CDR3 sequence is CASRTGTLSSYEQYF. CDR3 sequence (DNA): TGTGCCAGCAGGACCGGGACTCTGAGCTCCTACGAGCAGTACTTC.

This chain connects TRBV6-1 to TRBJ2-5; D is possibly TRBD2 (6 bases). The CDR3 is 14 amino acids. The V gene lost 6 bases and the J gene lost 2 bases, with 13 bases spanning the gap. CDR1 MNHNS and CDR2 SASEGT come from the germline V gene. The CDR3 DNA reads TGTGCCAGCAGACCCGACCTAGCGCAAGAGACCCAGTACTTC. This encodes CASRPDLAQETQYF.

This clone was counted only a few times. V usage is TRBV5-1 and J usage is TRBJ1-5, with 10 nucleotides matching TRBD1. Germline V lookup: CDR1 SGHRS, CDR2 YFSETQ. The CDR3 sequence is 16 residues long. The trim removed 3 bases at V and 6 bases at J, leaving 9 bases unmatched. CDR3: CASSWETGGFFQPQHF. CDR3 DNA: TGCGCCAGCAGCTGGGAGACAGGGGGCTTTTTTCAGCCCCAGCATTTT.

The rearrangement joins TRBV24-1 to TRBJ2-3; 8 bases fit TRBD2. This CDR3 contains 19 residues. V gave up 2 bases and J gave up 0 bases; unmatched junction bases: 12. Germline loops: CDR1 KGHDR, CDR2 SFDVKD. This CDR3 is CATSDSGGGLRPSTDTQYF. CDR3 sequence (DNA): TGTGCCACCAGTGATTCGGGCGGGGGGCTCCGACCTAGCACAGATACGCAGTATTTT.

The rearrangement joins TRBV7-9 to TRBJ1-3; no clear D. V was trimmed by 8 bases and J by 1 base, leaving 12 bases between them. This CDR3 is 14 amino acids long. Germline V gene lookup returns CDR1 SEHNR and CDR2 FQNEAQ (reference sequence). DNA for the CDR3: TGTGCCAGCCCCGGTGGGCTATCTGGAAACACCATATATTTT. Protein sequence: CASPGGLSGNTIYF.

V usage is TRBV5-1 and J usage is TRBJ2-7; 8 bases align to TRBD2. The CDR3 sequence is 16 residues long. Looked up from germline, CDR1 is SGHRS and CDR2 is YFSETQ. V lost 4 bases to trimming and J lost 5 bases; unmatched junction nucleotides: 14. Here the CDR3 DNA reads TGCGCCAGCAGCCGAACTAGCGGTGCCCGGGGAGACGAGCAGTACTTC. This encodes CASSRTSGARGDEQYF.

The chain combines TRBV30 with TRBJ1-2; TRBD1 is a possible D gene (6 bases). CDR1 is GTSNPN, CDR2 SVGIG, per germline (reference sequence). This CDR3 contains 14 residues. Trimming stripped 3 bases from V and 5 bases from J, with 16 bases between. The DNA for the CDR3 is TGTGCCTGGAGGGGGGCAGGCTCTGTTTATGGCTACACCTTC. Its protein is CAWRGAGSVYGYTF.

The gene calls are TRBV18 and TRBJ1-3; D is possibly TRBD1 (5 bases). CDR1 and CDR2 from the germline V gene are KGHSH and LQKENI. V lost 4 bases and J lost 0, with 10 bases in between. The CDR3 is 15 amino acids. Here the CDR3 DNA reads TGTGCCAGCTCACTCTCGGGGGACTCTGGAAACACCATATATTTT. Its protein product is CASSLSGDSGNTIYF.

The chain links TRBV6-5 to TRBJ2-5, with D possibly matching TRBD2 (5 bases). Germline CDR1 reads MNHEY; CDR2 reads SVGAGI. Deletions cut 4 bases from V and 1 base from J, with 10 bases between. The CDR3 loop spans 14 amino acids. The CDR3 loop reads CASSFGSRQETQYF. As DNA, the CDR3 is TGTGCCAGCAGTTTTGGGAGTCGCCAAGAGACCCAGTACTTC.

V usage is TRBV28 and J usage is TRBJ2-7; D perhaps matches TRBD1 (5 bases). This CDR3 comprises 13 residues. V lost 7 bases and J 0 bases, leaving 10 bases between the germline ends. From germline, CDR1 is MDHEN and CDR2 SYDVKM. The CDR3 bases are TGTGCCAGCATGGACACTACCTCCTACGAGCAGTACTTC. Its translation: CASMDTTSYEQYF.

This clone was found once. The chain combines TRBV7-9 with TRBJ2-5; 8 bases fit TRBD2. The V gene end was trimmed by 5 bases and the J gene end by 1 base; junction bases not matched to a gene: 3. Per the germline V gene, CDR1 is SEHNR and CDR2 is FQNEAQ (reference sequence). The CDR3 runs to 14 residues. The CDR3 here is CASSNSGAQETQYF. The CDR3, as DNA: TGTGCCAGCAGCAATAGCGGGGCCCAAGAGACCCAGTACTTC.

The chain recombines TRBV7-9 with TRBJ1-1, with D hard to call. Per germline, CDR1 SEHNR and CDR2 FQNEAQ (reference sequence). V lost 11 bases to trimming and J lost 3 bases, with 19 bases between them. The CDR3 spans 14 residues. The CDR3 DNA reads TGTGCCGCAAAAAATCTTCCCACGGACACTGAAGCTTTCTTT. Protein sequence: CAAKNLPTDTEAFF.

The J gene is TRBJ1-3, the V gene TRBV4-1; a weak D match, TRBD1 (5 bases). CDR3 length: 16 residues. Germline lookup yields CDR1 MGHRA and CDR2 YSYEKL. V was clipped by 3 bases and J by 2 bases, with 14 bases between them. In nucleotides, the CDR3 is TGCGCCAGCAGCCAGCAAGTGGGGCTGGCTGGAAACACCATATATTTT. Protein sequence: CASSQQVGLAGNTIYF.

V is TRBV5-1 and J is TRBJ1-1; D remains unclear. Trimming pared 4 bases from V and 0 bases from J, leaving 16 bases between. Germline loops: CDR1 SGHRS, CDR2 YFSETQ. The CDR3 is made up of 16 amino acids. The CDR3 DNA follows: TGCGCCAGCAGCCTCGGCAAAAGGAGCTTGAACACTGAAGCTTTCTTT. Translating it yields CASSLGKRSLNTEAFF.

This clone was observed a single time. The chain combines TRBV3-1 (or the pseudogene TRBV3-2) with TRBJ1-3; D not certain. V dropped 1 base and J dropped 4 bases, with 11 bases sitting between them. Germline V CDR1 and CDR2: LGHDT, YNNKEL (reference sequence). This CDR3 region has 15 residues. The CDR3 sequence is CASSQGMRPGNTIYF. The DNA for the CDR3 is TGTGCCAGCAGCCAAGGTATGAGGCCGGGAAACACCATATATTTT.

J is TRBJ2-2 and V is TRBV28, with 9 bases matching TRBD2. This CDR3 is built from 16 residues. The V segment lost 6 bases and the J segment 0 bases; nucleotides outside the gene matches: 5. The V gene's germline CDR1 is MDHEN and CDR2 SYDVKM. This CDR3 is CASRGGRAANTGELFF. The CDR3 DNA sequence: TGTGCCAGCAGGGGCGGGAGGGCCGCGAACACCGGGGAGCTGTTTTTT.

This chain connects TRBV7-8 to TRBJ2-5; D may be TRBD2 (5 bases). CDR3 length equals 15 residues. From germline, CDR1 is SGHVS and CDR2 FQNEAQ. Between the trimmed V and J ends, which lost 1 base and 5 bases, there was a span of 14 bases. The CDR3 bases are TGTGCCAGCAGCTTAGGGTCTAGCCCCTTTGAGACCCAGTACTTC. Protein product: CASSLGSSPFETQYF.

The sample holds a few counts of this clone. This rearrangement joins TRBV4-2 to TRBJ2-2, with 10 bases identical to TRBD2. CDR1 and CDR2 from the germline V gene are LGHNA and YNFKEQ. V lost 2 bases to trimming and J lost 2 bases; unmatched junction nucleotides: 2. The CDR3 length is 16 residues. The CDR3 DNA sequence: TGTGCCAGCAGCCAACTAGCGGGGGTCAACACCGGGGAGCTGTTTTTT. Its translation: CASSQLAGVNTGELFF.